Shown below are 6 T cell receptor beta chains from a single sample sequenced in a study of T cell responses to AZD1222 COVID-19 vaccine. Measured with immunoSEQ multiplex PCR; TCRdb has only the in-frame clones, and not every one. The table includes 150,000 to 200,000 clones, 90% to 95% detected once. The material sequenced was peripheral blood, taken 28 days after the second AZD1222 dose. These receptors were obtained from an adult who received the AZD1222 COVID-19 vaccine.

About this clone: This CDR3 is also generated by other DNA sequences in the sample. The rearrangement joins TRBV6-1 to TRBJ1-2, with D unresolved. The CDR3 sequence is 11 residues long. V was cut by 3 bases and J by 7 bases, with 6 bases left in between. Per the germline V gene, CDR1 is MNHNS and CDR2 is SASEGT. The CDR3 DNA is TGTGCCAGCAGTGAGGGTCGTGGCTACACCTTC. It encodes CASSEGRGYTF.

The chain is built from TRBV5-1 and TRBJ2-7, with D uncertain. Germline V gene sequence: CDR1 SGHRS, CDR2 YFSETQ. The length of the CDR3 is 12 residues. Trimming removed 4 bases from V and 1 base from J, with 6 bases in between. CDR3 amino acids: CASSLNSYEQYF. The CDR3, as DNA: TGCGCCAGCAGCCTGAATTCCTACGAGCAGTACTTC.

The chain recombines TRBV6-4 with TRBJ2-1; a weak D match, TRBD2 (5 bases). The V and J ends lost 0 bases and 2 bases respectively, with 8 bases between them. The CDR3 covers 15 residues. Germline loops: CDR1 MRHNA, CDR2 SNTAGT. The CDR3 DNA reads TGTGCCAGCAGTGACTCGGGCGGGCCCTACAATGAGCAGTTCTTC. As protein: CASSDSGGPYNEQFF.

The CDR3 loop reads CASRGGGNYGYTF. CDR3 coding DNA: TGTGCCAGCCGGGGAGGGGGGAACTATGGCTACACCTTC. V and J are TRBV28 and TRBJ1-2; tentative D call: TRBD1 (6 bases). With 8 bases removed from V and 2 bases from J, the gap between germline ends came to 12 bases. Germline values: CDR1 MDHEN, CDR2 SYDVKM. The CDR3 is 13 residues long.

The chain is built from TRBV7-9 and TRBJ2-1; D is unresolved. The germline gives CDR1 SEHNR, CDR2 FQNEAQ (reference sequence). This CDR3 spans 17 amino acids. The germline V and J ends were trimmed by 2 bases and 2 bases, with 16 bases remaining between them. In DNA, the CDR3 is TGTGCCAGCAGCTTAAGCCTAGGACGCACTACCTACAATGAGCAGTTCTTC. Protein: CASSLSLGRTTYNEQFF.

The V call is TRBV28, the J call TRBJ1-6; tentative D call: TRBD1 (5 bases). This CDR3 has 13 amino acids. CDR1 and CDR2 (germline): MDHEN, SYDVKM. Trimming stripped 3 bases from V and 9 bases from J, with 9 bases between. CDR3 loop: CASSFPDISPLHF. Here the CDR3 DNA reads TGTGCCAGCAGTTTTCCGGACATTTCACCCCTCCACTTT.